This paragraph covers one T cell receptor beta chain sequence. Seattle participants joined during active infection and were tracked over time. The source of the sample is a study of blood T cell repertoires in COVID-19. On the study more broadly: Sources were T cells, B-cell-depleted T cells, or PBMCs; the material itself was cDNA or gDNA.

This CDR3 region has 14 residues. Germline CDR1 reads MDHEN; CDR2 reads SYDVKM. Trimming took 3 bases from V and 4 from J, leaving 10 bases between them. Per the study methods: Quantification of nucleated cells was approximated via reference gene primer amplification. Sequencing used immunoSEQ multiplex PCR; TCRdb keeps in-frame clones, though not all of them. That table is the source of V, J and clone size, and D and trimming were worked out from the DNA. The top ten hold 5.4% of the sample, which has roughly 180,000 clones, about 85% seen once. This chain connects TRBV28 to TRBJ1-3; possible D gene TRBD1, 5 bases. Input material: peripheral blood. The sequence was obtained from a woman between 45 and 60 years old with COVID-19, enrolled during active disease. The CDR3 protein is CASSLSRVGNTIYF. CDR3 DNA: TGTGCCAGCAGTTTGTCCAGGGTAGGAAACACCATATATTTT.